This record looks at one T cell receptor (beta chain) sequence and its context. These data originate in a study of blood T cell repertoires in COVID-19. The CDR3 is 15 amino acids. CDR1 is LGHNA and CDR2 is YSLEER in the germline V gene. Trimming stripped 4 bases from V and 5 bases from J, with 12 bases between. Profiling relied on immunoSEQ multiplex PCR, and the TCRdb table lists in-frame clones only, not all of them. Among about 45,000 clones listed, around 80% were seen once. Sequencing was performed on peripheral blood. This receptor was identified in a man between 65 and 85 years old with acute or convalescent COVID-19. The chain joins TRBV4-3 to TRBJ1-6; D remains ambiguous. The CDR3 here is CASSPRGGNNSPLHF. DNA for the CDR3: TGCGCCAGCAGCCCCAGAGGTGGTAATAATTCACCCCTCCACTTT.